This entry lists 5 T cell receptor beta chains sequenced from one sample in a study of T-cell reconstitution after alpha-beta-depleted transplantation in children. As it was prepared, the TCRbeta library received unique molecular identifiers. In TCRdb, the PCR reads were re-called with MiXCR into one record per CDR3 protein. The sample includes about 830,000 distinct CDR3 sequences, roughly 15% of them seen just once. The source material was PBMCs, mostly from graft donor cells, sampled 360 days after TCRalphabeta/CD19-depleted stem cell transplant. Source of these receptors: a male patient between 10 and 17 years old who had a stem cell transplant for acute lymphoblastic leukemia, so the T cells may come from the graft donor.

This clonotype came up a few times. The gene calls are TRBV7-3 and TRBJ1-1, with D possibly TRBD1 on 6 matching bases. CDR3 length equals 15 residues. With 5 bases removed from V and 1 base from J, the gap between germline ends came to 14 bases. CDR1 and CDR2 from the germline V gene are SGHTA and FQGTGA. The CDR3 is CASSPSGTPNTEAFF. As DNA, the CDR3 is TGTGCCAGCAGCCCTAGCGGGACACCGAACACTGAAGCTTTCTTT.

At least ten counts were recorded for this clonotype. The V call is TRBV10-3, the J call TRBJ2-2; TRBD1 matches 8 bases. This CDR3 has 16 residues. The V segment lost 0 bases and the J segment 7 bases; nucleotides outside the gene matches: 7. Per germline, CDR1 ENHRY and CDR2 SYGVKD. The CDR3 DNA sequence: TGTGCCATCAGTGAGTCTCAGGGGGCGCGAAGCGGGGAGCTGTTTTTT. The encoded protein is CAISESQGARSGELFF.

This clonotype was picked up many times. This sequence joins TRBV29-1 and TRBJ1-1, with D unresolved. CDR3 length equals 10 residues. From germline, CDR1 is SQVTM and CDR2 ANQGSEA. V dropped 6 bases and J dropped 0 bases, with 2 bases sitting between them. The CDR3 spells CSVMNTEAFF. The CDR3, as DNA: TGCAGCGTCATGAACACTGAAGCTTTCTTT.

This chain uses TRBV20-1 with TRBJ2-6; no clear D. V was pared by 3 bases and J by 0 bases, with 6 bases between. There are 14 residues in the CDR3. Germline CDR1 reads DFQATT; CDR2 reads SNEGSKA (reference sequence). In DNA form, the CDR3 reads TGCAGTGCTAGTTCTGGCTCTGGGGCCAACGTCCTGACTTTC. Translated, it gives CSASSGSGANVLTF.

At least ten counts were recorded for this clonotype. The chain links TRBV6-5 to TRBJ1-2, with D maybe TRBD1 (5 bases). The germline V gene has CDR1 MNHEY and CDR2 SVGAGI. The V and J ends lost 4 bases and 1 base respectively, with 10 bases between them. This CDR3 spans 14 amino acids. The CDR3 DNA sequence: TGTGCCAGCAGTTCCCGGACAAGTAACTATGGCTACACCTTC. It is translated as CASSSRTSNYGYTF.